The rows below give T cell receptor beta chains drawn from one sample of a study of T cells expressing NK-cell markers. Using the 5' RACE reads, TCRdb records one entry per CDR3 protein without DNA. The specimen's table records 200,000 to 300,000 distinct CDR3 sequences. The specimen sequenced was blood T cells: a sorted CD56 or NKG2C T cell subset, CD4+ or CD8+ T cells, or bulk PBMC T cells (not recorded which). All receptors derive from a young man in good health. Each CDR3 is given with its conserved first and last residue.

V,J,CDR3
TRBV7-2,TRBJ2-5,CASSPGGIETQYF
TRBV7-9,TRBJ1-5,CASSLGTGHQPQHF
TRBV12-3/TRBV12-4,TRBJ1-2,CASSAQGRANYGYTF
TRBV4-2,TRBJ2-3,CASSRGTSGRVSTDTQYF
TRBV18,TRBJ1-4,CASSPPGGREGKLFF
TRBV7-9,TRBJ2-7,CASSPRWQGRNEQYF
TRBV12-3/TRBV12-4,TRBJ1-4,CASSFGTGFNEKLFF
TRBV5-1,TRBJ2-3,CASKVWVTDTQYF
TRBV12-3/TRBV12-4,TRBJ2-7,CASSLRQREGEQYF
TRBV6-1,TRBJ2-5,CASSPSRDTETQYF
TRBV20-1,TRBJ2-3,CSASVGRNTDTQYF
TRBV29-1,TRBJ2-3,CSVGGGGDTQYF
TRBV12-3/TRBV12-4,TRBJ1-6,CAGRTGTNSPLHF
TRBV5-1,TRBJ1-6,CASRAGTVNSPLHF
TRBV5-8,TRBJ2-2,CASSLLVIANTGELFF
TRBV29-1,TRBJ2-5,CSAGRFGAKETQYF
TRBV29-1,TRBJ2-3,CSVAGRNTDTQYF
TRBV20-1,TRBJ2-1,CSAGESYNEQFF
TRBV7-2,TRBJ2-2,CASSPTLIPGELFF
TRBV10-3,TRBJ2-1,CAISETGTSNNEQFF
TRBV30,TRBJ1-2,CAWNGGYGYTF
TRBV24-1,TRBJ1-2,CATSDGGPAANYGYTF
TRBV11-2,TRBJ1-2,CASSLDRIRGGRQGNTF
TRBV12-3/TRBV12-4,TRBJ2-3,CASSLAGVWDRQYF
TRBV4-3,TRBJ2-1,CASSQDSPLGVGYNEQFF
TRBV5-1,TRBJ2-1,CASSIARDLNEQFF
TRBV24-1,TRBJ2-2,CATSDPPGDFRHGELFF
TRBV6-6,TRBJ1-2,CASSQGQAYGYTF
TRBV5-1,TRBJ2-1,CASSVADYNEQFF
TRBV18,TRBJ2-1,CASSPLSGSSYNEQFF
TRBV20-1,TRBJ2-1,CSARGQTSGRYNEQFF
TRBV12-3/TRBV12-4,TRBJ2-7,CASSEDGLAHEQYF
TRBV4-2,TRBJ1-1,CASSPLKAGTNTEAFF
TRBV4-1,TRBJ2-1,CASSQDRGVNNEQFF
TRBV6-1,TRBJ2-7,CASSRDSFGEQYF
TRBV7-8,TRBJ1-5,CASSLAPGLRTEPQHF
TRBV20-1,TRBJ2-1,CSARVPSSGRSNEQFF
TRBV7-2,TRBJ2-5,CASSPHERGYQETQYF
TRBV10-3,TRBJ2-3,CATQFAPGQTTDTQYF
TRBV9,TRBJ2-3,CASTLGPRDDTQYF
TRBV7-8,TRBJ2-3,CASSLIPGQEADTQYF
TRBV7-2,TRBJ1-1,CASSQARRVEAFF
TRBV19,TRBJ2-3,CASSIGVTDTQYF
TRBV12-3/TRBV12-4,TRBJ1-1,CASQQTPGGAFF
TRBV6-5,TRBJ2-1,CASSSASGANYEQFF
TRBV4-2,TRBJ2-2,CASSQETRTGELFF
TRBV11-3,TRBJ2-4,CASSGTSQNIQYF
TRBV20-1,TRBJ1-1,CSAGVGGTEAFF
TRBV7-9,TRBJ1-2,CASSLGAGVDYTF
TRBV7-9,TRBJ1-6,CASSSETGHNSPLHF
TRBV12-3/TRBV12-4,TRBJ2-7,CASSPGTSDYEQYF